This T cell receptor beta chain comes out of a study of tumor-infiltrating lymphocytes in primary liver carcinoma. Overall study context: Aged between 30 and 69 years, the patients were men and women.

This clonotype has more than one count but fewer than ten. Its antigen remains unknown. Co-extraction of both nucleic acids (RNA and DNA) used about 20-34 mg of unsorted bulk tissue. Those sampled were patients whose primary liver carcinoma was treated by surgical resection. Researchers generated TCR beta cDNA from approximately 0.55 ug of total RNA, relying on a constant-region primer. Employing slightly modified ARM-PCR, three nested multiplex PCR rounds were run, and these gave rise to the TCR beta libraries. One entry per CDR3 protein results from TCRdb running MiXCR on the multiplex PCR reads. The sample consists of 120,000 or so distinct CDR3 sequences, 60% to 70% of them appearing once. Findings and limits, study-wide: Present in all five tumor regions were only about 7.5-25% of the top clones.

The TCR originated in a woman aged 55-70 years with primary liver carcinoma and hepatitis B virus infection. Sequenced material: liver tumor tissue from sampling region 1. Subset reported: tumor region T1, superior pole.

Written as DNA, the CDR3 is TGTGCCAGCAGTGCCTTCCCGGGACGACAGCCCCAGCATTTT. It encodes CASSAFPGRQPQHF. The chain employs TRBV6-4 and TRBJ1-5; D perhaps matches TRBD1 (5 bases). This CDR3 spans 14 amino acids. The V gene lost 4 bases and the J gene lost 7 bases, with 14 bases spanning the gap. From germline, CDR1 is MRHNA and CDR2 SNTAGT.